This T cell receptor (beta chain) was obtained from a study of a mutant IDH1 vaccine in newly diagnosed glioma. Time point: week 11, during vaccination. Mutant IDH1 20-mer peptide, at 300 ug, made up each vaccine dose, with topical imiquimod. Germline assignment: CDR1 SGHAT and CDR2 FQNNGV. V shed 0 bases and J 0 bases; nucleotides not matched to a gene: 7. CDR3 size: 17 residues. With regard to this clone: Its matching antigen is unknown.

Clones were sequenced by immunoSEQ multiplex PCR, and TCRdb holds only the in-frame ones, with some missing. The table has about 62,000 clones, about 89% seen once. The sample in question was PBMCs, obtained from a glioma patient whose treatment included an IDH1 peptide vaccine. The source is a man aged 40-55 years with glioma. The chain links TRBV11-2 to TRBJ2-7, with 8 positions matching TRBD2. The CDR3 reads CASSLDGLAVPSYEQYF. In DNA form, the CDR3 reads TGTGCCAGCAGCTTAGATGGACTAGCCGTACCCTCCTACGAGCAGTACTTC.